Below, one TCR beta chain is given with its context. Its antigen is unknown. The record originates from a study of shared clonotypes between healthy human individuals. Findings and limits, study-wide: Represented genetic and exposure-history diversity was restricted by having few donors. Sequencing depth was expected to affect clonotype sharing among donors.

Germline loops: CDR1 LNHDA, CDR2 SQIVND (reference sequence). The length of the CDR3 is 14 residues. With V trimmed by 3 bases and J by 6 bases, 8 bases remained unmatched. Sequencing was performed with immunoSEQ multiplex PCR; in TCRdb, only in-frame clones are kept and a portion is missing. In the table there are approximately 460,000 clones, about 74% of which are singletons. The source of this sequence is a middle-aged woman in good health. Some clones in this sample may be carry-over from other donors' samples. Sequenced sample: PBMCs. The V and J genes are TRBV19 and TRBJ2-7; 7 bases are shared with TRBD2. The CDR3 loop is CASSMTAGALEQYF. The CDR3 DNA follows: TGTGCCAGTAGTATGACGGCGGGAGCTCTCGAGCAGTACTTC.